The 2 T cell receptor beta chains reported below all come from one sample, sequenced in a study of cytomegalovirus exposure and HLA in healthy donors. PCR primers comprised 60 Vbeta and 13 Jbeta primers. The protocol was immunoSEQ multiplex PCR, while the TCRdb copy is restricted to in-frame clones and leaves out a portion. This table holds 150,000 or so clones, about 80% found once. Material for sequencing was PBMCs. The receptors come from a man aged 25-45 years in good health and CMV-seropositive.

The J gene is TRBJ2-7, the V gene TRBV7-9; D is uncertain. The germline V and J ends were trimmed by 5 bases and 2 bases, with 7 bases remaining between them. Germline values: CDR1 SEHNR, CDR2 FQNEAQ (reference sequence). The CDR3 has 12 residues. CDR3 sequence reads: CASSRLAYEQYF. CDR3 in DNA: TGTGCCAGCAGCCGTCTAGCCTACGAGCAGTACTTC.

Concerning this clone: At one end, the junction sequence differs from germline, possibly due to a read error. This chain links TRBV9 with TRBJ2-6, with D maybe TRBD1 (6 bases). The CDR3 runs 16 residues. CDR1 is SGDLS, CDR2 YYNGEE, per germline. CDR3 nucleotides: TGTGCCAGCAGCTTCAACCCCGGGGCAGGGGCCGACGTCCTGACTTTC. It is translated as CASSFNPGAGADVLTF.